The 26 T cell receptor beta chains listed next were all sequenced from one sample in a study of blood T cell repertoires in COVID-19 (dated by TCRdb to 2019 to 2021). Library creation used the immunoSEQ multiplex PCR assay. TCRdb carries this immuneACCESS record with in-frame sequences only. Its versions omit some clonotypes, under half of them owing to an unresolved V gene in the studies checked, with the rest unexplained. This sample gives under 15,000 clones in total; nearly 90% of them show up just once. The ten largest clones represent roughly 2.5% of the sample. The specimen sequenced was peripheral blood. The receptors come from a human donor in a cohort sampled during active COVID-19.

V usage is TRBV14 and J usage is TRBJ1-4, with D uncertain. The germline V gene encodes CDR1 SGHDN and CDR2 FVKESK. The germline V and J ends were trimmed by 1 base and 8 bases, with 11 bases remaining between them. The CDR3 extends over 14 amino acids. The CDR3 DNA reads TGTGCCAGCAGCCAAGGGCAGGTCAACGAAAAACTGTTTTTT. It yields the protein CASSQGQVNEKLFF. The complete variable domain, with remaining parts taken from reference TRBV14 and TRBJ1-4, reads EAGVTQFPSHSVIEKGQTVTLRCDPISGHDNLYWYRRVMGKEIKFLLHFVKESKQDESGMPNNRFLAERTGGTYSTLKVQPAELEDSGVYFCASSQGQVNEKLFFGSGTQLSVL.

The chain recombines TRBV19 with TRBJ2-1, with 10 bases aligning to TRBD1. The germline gives CDR1 LNHDA, CDR2 SQIVND (reference sequence). V lost 5 bases and J lost 8; bases outside the gene matches: 6. The CDR3 is 14 amino acids. The CDR3 region has the DNA TGTGCCAGTAGTCCGGGACAGGGGCGCTATGAGCAGTTCTTC. Its translation is CASSPGQGRYEQFF.

V gene TRBV11-3 combines with J gene TRBJ1-2; 7 nucleotides match TRBD1. CDR3 length: 16 residues. Germline lookup yields CDR1 SGHNT and CDR2 YENEEA. Trimming removed 4 bases from V and 2 bases from J; junction bases left unmatched: 10. Here the CDR3 reads CASSSRGGQSNYGYTF. CDR3 DNA sequence: TGTGCCAGCAGCTCAAGAGGGGGACAGAGCAACTATGGCTACACCTTC. Supplemented by reference TRBV11-3 and TRBJ1-2, the full variable domain reads EAGVVQSPRYKIIEKKQPVAFWCNPISGHNTLYWYLQNLGQGPELLIRYENEEAVDDSQLPKDRFSAERLKGVDSTLKIQPAELGDSAVYLCASSSRGGQSNYGYTFGSGTRLTVV.

This chain links TRBV5-1 with TRBJ2-3; 11 bases line up with TRBD2. This CDR3 has 17 amino acids. Germline CDR1 reads SGHRS; CDR2 reads YFSETQ. V shed 1 base and J 5 bases; nucleotides not matched to a gene: 9. Written as DNA, the CDR3 is TGCGCCAGCAGCTTGACCTTTAGCGGGGGGGCCGGAGATACGCAGTATTTT. Its translation is CASSLTFSGGAGDTQYF.

This chain joins TRBV2 and TRBJ2-7; 10 bases are shared with TRBD1. This CDR3 spans 16 amino acids. Looked up from germline, CDR1 is SNHLY and CDR2 is FYNNEI. J gave up 5 bases and V 6 bases, and 13 bases lay outside the gene matches. The CDR3 nucleotides read TGTGCCAGCAGGTCGGGACAGGGGTTGTCTTTCCACGAGCAGTACTTC. Protein product: CASRSGQGLSFHEQYF.

V and J are TRBV2 and TRBJ1-6; 8 nucleotides line up with TRBD1. Per the germline V gene, CDR1 is SNHLY and CDR2 is FYNNEI. The J segment lost 5 bases and the V segment lost 1 base, leaving 10 bases of the junction unmatched. This CDR3 has 18 residues. As DNA, the CDR3 is TGTGCCAGCAGTGAAGAAATGACAGGGGAGTTTCATAATTCACCCCTCCACTTT. Its translation is CASSEEMTGEFHNSPLHF.

The rearrangement links TRBV5-7 to TRBJ1-5; D not resolved. TRBV5-7 is designated an ORF whose function remains uncertain. Trimming pared 1 base from V and 4 bases from J, leaving 15 bases between. The CDR3 contains 16 residues. CDR3 DNA sequence: TGTGCCAGCAGCTTGCCCGCGGAGGAGTTGAATCAGCCCCAGCATTTT. Translation: CASSLPAEELNQPQHF.

This rearrangement joins TRBV10-1 to TRBJ2-1, with 11 bases lining up with TRBD2. CDR3 length: 14 amino acids. After removal of 10 bases from V and 7 bases from J, the junction contained 9 bases not matched to a gene. Per germline, CDR1 WNHNN and CDR2 SYGVQD (reference sequence). CDR3 DNA sequence: TGCGCCACCCGACCCGGGACTAGCGGAAATGAGCAGTTCTTC. Its translation: CATRPGTSGNEQFF.

The gene calls are TRBV20-1 and TRBJ2-7; D may be TRBD2 (6 bases). V shed 3 bases and J shed 3 bases, with 15 bases lying between them. Germline CDR1 reads DFQATT; CDR2 reads SNEGSKA (reference sequence). The CDR3 has 14 amino acids. CDR3 in DNA: TGCAGTGCTAGTTCGGCGCGGGGTCACTACGAGCAGTACTTC. Translating it yields CSASSARGHYEQYF.

Written as DNA, the CDR3 is TGTGCCAGCAGCTTAGGAGAGGGGCGGGGGGCCGGAGATACGCAGTATTTT. Translation: CASSLGEGRGAGDTQYF. The V call is TRBV7-9, the J call TRBJ2-3; 8 nucleotides align to TRBD2. CDR1 is SEHNR and CDR2 is FQNEAQ in the germline V gene (reference sequence). The CDR3 covers 17 residues. V dropped 1 base and J dropped 5; count of bases not matched to a gene: 11. The complete variable domain, with remaining parts taken from reference TRBV7-9 and TRBJ2-3, reads DTGVSQNPRHKITKRGQNVTFRCDPISEHNRLYWYRQTLGQGPEFLTYFQNEAQLEKSRLLSDRFSAERPKGSFSTLEIQRTEQGDSAMYLCASSLGEGRGAGDTQYFGPGTRLTVL.

Here the CDR3 DNA reads TGTGCTAGTGGTACAGGTCGGGGGGCCAATGAGCAGTTCTTC. It specifies CASGTGRGANEQFF. The chain joins TRBV12-5 to TRBJ2-1, with D possibly TRBD2 on 7 matching bases. CDR1 LGHNT and CDR2 FRNRAP come from the germline V gene. This CDR3 is built from 14 residues. V dropped 5 bases and J dropped 6 bases, with 14 bases sitting between them.

The gene calls are TRBV5-1 and TRBJ2-5; 9 nucleotides agree with TRBD1. The CDR3 covers 16 residues. After removal of 0 bases from V and 5 bases from J, the junction contained 8 bases not matched to a gene. Germline CDR1 is SGHRS and CDR2 is YFSETQ. The CDR3: CASSLGPGQGEETQYF. In DNA form, the CDR3 reads TGCGCCAGCAGCTTGGGACCGGGACAGGGTGAGGAGACCCAGTACTTC. The entire variable domain, with the rest obtained from reference TRBV5-1 and TRBJ2-5, is as follows: KAGVTQTPRYLIKTRGQQVTLSCSPISGHRSVSWYQQTPGQGLQFLFEYFSETQRNKGNFPGRFSGRQFSNSRSEMNVSTLELGDSALYLCASSLGPGQGEETQYFGPGTRLLVL.

The V and J genes are TRBV7-2 and TRBJ1-2; TRBD1 matches at 8 bases. CDR1 SGHTA and CDR2 FQGNSA come from the germline V gene. The CDR3 sequence is 14 residues long. With V trimmed by 5 bases and J by 7 bases, 9 bases remained unmatched. In nucleotides, the CDR3 is TGTGCCAGCAGCCCAGGGGGCGCGGGCGGTGGCTACACCTTC. Translating it yields CASSPGGAGGGYTF.

This chain joins TRBV19 and TRBJ2-7; TRBD1 might be the D (6 bases). The length of the CDR3 is 15 residues. The V gene lost 6 bases and the J gene lost 0 bases, with 15 bases spanning the gap. Germline values: CDR1 LNHDA, CDR2 SQIVND (reference sequence). Written as DNA, the CDR3 is TGTGCCAGTAGCATCACAGGGCAAAGCTCCTACGAGCAGTACTTC. Amino acids: CASSITGQSSYEQYF.

The rearrangement links TRBV5-4 to TRBJ2-1; 8 nucleotides agree with TRBD2. V shed 0 bases, J shed 5 bases, and the junction held 4 bases outside the gene matches. Germline V lookup: CDR1 SGHNT, CDR2 YYREEE (reference sequence). The CDR3 contains 15 residues. CDR3 protein: CASSLAGSGNNEQFF. In DNA, the CDR3 is TGTGCCAGCAGCTTGGCCGGTAGCGGGAACAATGAGCAGTTCTTC.

The genes are TRBV10-1 and TRBJ2-1; 11 positions agree with TRBD1. V lost 3 bases and J lost 15; bases outside the gene matches: 13. The length of the CDR3 is 15 residues. Germline V gene sequence: CDR1 WNHNN, CDR2 SYGVQD (reference sequence). For the CDR3, the DNA is TGCGCCAGCAGTGATAAACGGACAGGGGGCCTCCCCTTGTTCTTC. It translates to CASSDKRTGGLPLFF.

The sample holds one count of this clone. The chain has TRBV11-3 and TRBJ2-4; no firm D call. CDR1 SGHNT and CDR2 YENEEA come from the germline V gene. The CDR3 is made up of 13 amino acids. Trimming removed 3 bases from V and 7 bases from J, with 10 bases in between. The CDR3: CASSLGRINIQYF. The DNA of the CDR3 is TGTGCCAGCAGCTTGGGCAGGATTAACATTCAGTACTTC.

This clone was seen once. V is TRBV7-9 and J is TRBJ2-3; no clear D. V lost 5 bases, J lost 3 bases, and 3 bases lay in between. The CDR3 runs 11 residues. Germline CDR1 reads SEHNR; CDR2 reads FQNEAQ (reference sequence). CDR3 in DNA: TGTGCCAGCAGCGTAACAGATACGCAGTATTTT. It yields the protein CASSVTDTQYF.

V is TRBV20-1 and J is TRBJ2-7, with a tentative D call TRBD2 (5 bases). Germline V gene data show CDR1 as DFQATT and CDR2 as SNEGSKA (reference sequence). V was clipped by 3 bases and J by 6 bases, with 15 bases between them. This CDR3 has 13 residues. In DNA, the CDR3 is TGCAGTGCTAGTGGGGAGTCCGGTGCCGAGCAGTACTTC. It codes for CSASGESGAEQYF.

CDR3 in DNA: TGTGCCAGCAGCTACCGGAGAGAGGGATCGAATAATTCACCCCTCCACTTT. Its translation: CASSYRREGSNNSPLHF. The chain combines TRBV11-2 with TRBJ1-6; D is uncertain. Germline CDR1 reads SGHAT; CDR2 reads FQNNGV. This CDR3 is 17 amino acids long. The germline V and J ends were trimmed by 4 bases and 5 bases, with 18 bases remaining between them. The variable domain in full, completed from reference TRBV11-2 and TRBJ1-6, reads EAGVAQSPRYKIIEKRQSVAFWCNPISGHATLYWYQQILGQGPKLLIQFQNNGVVDDSQLPKDRFSAERLKGVDSTLKIQPAKLEDSAVYLCASSYRREGSNNSPLHFGNGTRLTVT.

The rearrangement joins TRBV5-6 to TRBJ1-2; 9 nucleotides agree with TRBD1. Trimming took 4 bases from V and 2 from J; bases not matched to a gene: 6. The CDR3 length is 15 residues. CDR1 is SGHDT and CDR2 is YYEEEE in the germline V gene. CDR3 bases: TGTGCCAGCAGCCAGGGACAGGGAGACAACTATGGCTACACCTTC. It specifies CASSQGQGDNYGYTF.

This rearrangement joins TRBV7-9 to TRBJ2-2, with 11 bases that match TRBD1. Losses at the gene ends were 3 bases for V and 4 bases for J; bases not matched to a gene: 1. The germline V gene has CDR1 SEHNR and CDR2 FQNEAQ (reference sequence). CDR3 size: 15 residues. For the CDR3, the DNA is TGTGCCAGCAGCTTTGGGACAGGGGGCACCGGGGAGCTGTTTTTT. Residues: CASSFGTGGTGELFF.

The chain uses TRBV7-9 and TRBJ2-3, with 9 bases aligning to TRBD2. V dropped 2 bases and J dropped 1; count of bases not matched to a gene: 1. Germline values: CDR1 SEHNR, CDR2 FQNEAQ (reference sequence). The CDR3 loop spans 15 amino acids. This CDR3 reads CASSLIAGGTDTQYF. For the CDR3, the DNA is TGTGCCAGCAGCTTAATAGCGGGGGGCACAGATACGCAGTATTTT.

The rearrangement links TRBV19 to TRBJ1-4; D gene uncertain. Germline-derived CDR1 and CDR2 are LNHDA and SQIVND (reference sequence). The CDR3 is 12 residues long. V was shortened by 4 bases and J by 8 bases, with 8 bases between the two germline ends. The CDR3 is CASSREEEKLFF. CDR3 nucleotides: TGTGCCAGTAGTAGAGAGGAGGAAAAACTGTTTTTT.

V usage is TRBV2 and J usage is TRBJ2-2; weak D call: TRBD1 (6 bases). CDR1 is SNHLY, CDR2 FYNNEI, per germline. The germline V and J ends were trimmed by 11 bases and 3 bases, with 16 bases remaining between them. The length of the CDR3 is 14 residues. The CDR3 sequence is CASSSRGDTGELFF. Written as DNA, the CDR3 is TGTGCCTCATCTAGCAGGGGCGACACCGGGGAGCTGTTTTTT.

The chain employs TRBV7-2 and TRBJ2-3; D unclear. This CDR3 is 14 amino acids long. The ends were cut back, 1 base at V and 0 bases at J, with 5 bases in the middle. The germline gives CDR1 SGHTA, CDR2 FQGNSA. The DNA for the CDR3 is TGTGCCAGCAGCTTAGGAACTAGCACAGATACGCAGTATTTT. Its translation: CASSLGTSTDTQYF.